This entry concerns a single TCR beta chain. The source of the sample is a study of blood T cell repertoires in COVID-19. Across the study: Acute and convalescent COVID-19 specimens originated in the United States, Italy and Spain. The analysed material was cDNA or gDNA that came from T cells, B-cell-depleted T cells, or PBMCs.

As originally analysed: Counts of nucleated cells, estimated from reference gene primer amplification, were obtained. TCRdb's table, derived via immunoSEQ multiplex PCR, lists solely in-frame clones and lacks some. Clone size and V and J calls were adopted from that table, with D and trimming inferred from the DNA. Of some 200,000 clones in the sample, approximately 90% were seen once. Trimming shortened V by 7 bases and J by 2 bases, and 12 bases separated the two germline ends. This CDR3 is 14 amino acids long. CDR1 is SNHLY, CDR2 FYNNEI, per germline. Material for sequencing was peripheral blood. The clonotype comes from a woman at least 80 years old in a cohort sampled during active or convalescent COVID-19. The chain employs TRBV2 and TRBJ1-5; D is unclear. The CDR3 nucleotides read TGTGCCAGCACCGCGGGCAGCCGCAATCAGCCCCAGCATTTT. It encodes CASTAGSRNQPQHF.